This TCR beta chain was captured by sequencing in a study of blood T cell repertoires in COVID-19. The V end was cut by 6 bases, the J end by 2 bases, with 10 bases between. The CDR3 length is 13 residues. Germline lookup yields CDR1 LNHDA and CDR2 SQIVND (reference sequence). In the original analysis: Amplification of reference gene primers provided the estimated nucleated cell counts. Here immunoSEQ multiplex PCR was the method, and the copy in TCRdb shows in-frame clones only, minus some. V, J and clone size reflect that table, while D and trimming were determined from the DNA. The data show some 100,000 clones, about 88% seen once.

This chain joins TRBV19 and TRBJ2-5; D may be TRBD2 (5 bases). Sequences were obtained from peripheral blood. The TCR comes from a woman aged 80 or over with active COVID-19. The CDR3 region is CASSSTGQETQYF. Written as DNA, the CDR3 is TGTGCCAGTAGCTCGACGGGACAAGAGACCCAGTACTTC. Using reference TRBV19 and TRBJ2-5 for the parts outside the CDR3, the full variable domain is DGGITQSPKYLFRKEGQNVTLSCEQNLNHDAMYWYRQDPGQGLRLIYYSQIVNDFQKGDIAEGYSVSREKKESFPLTVTSAQKNPTAFYLCASSSTGQETQYFGPGTRLLVL.